This record looks at one T cell receptor beta chain sequence and its context. What it binds is not known. The record originates from a study of OX40 agonist ivuxolimab in advanced cancers. Study-wide points: Both CD4+ and CD8+ T cell populations in blood had undergone clonal expansion by week 6 at 0.1 to 3.0 mg/kg. Expanded clones belonging to CD8+ T cells outnumbered, on average, those of CD4+.

Losses at the gene ends were 3 bases for V and 5 bases for J; bases not matched to a gene: 6. The CDR3 consists of 14 residues. Germline V gene sequence: CDR1 SGDLS, CDR2 YYNGEE. Produced via immunoSEQ multiplex PCR; TCRdb's table is partial and in-frame only. The sample shows around 46,000 clones, 75% to 95% of them seen only once. This chain connects TRBV9 to TRBJ1-2; TRBD1 matches 8 bases. Sequences were derived from CD4+ or CD8+ T cells sorted from blood, sampled in a trial of the OX40 agonist ivuxolimab. This receptor was identified in an adult with an advanced solid tumor such as melanoma, head and neck, liver or kidney cancer. This chain's CDR3 is CASSGQGALYGYTF. CDR3 nucleotides: TGTGCCAGCAGCGGGCAGGGGGCCCTTTATGGCTACACCTTC. Looking up the rest from reference TRBV9 and TRBJ1-2 gives the full variable domain: DSGVTQTPKHLITATGQRVTLRCSPRSGDLSVYWYQQSLDQGLQFLIQYYNGEERAKGNILERFSAQQFPDLHSELNLSSLELGDSALYFCASSGQGALYGYTFGSGTRLTVV.